This TCR beta chain was sequenced during a study of breast tumors, draining lymph nodes, adjacent tissues. Axillary draining lymph nodes of breast cancer patients supplied the node samples. MiXCR, run by TCRdb on the multiplex PCR reads, gives a single entry per CDR3 protein. The sample lists 200,000 to 250,000 distinct CDR3 sequences; about 34% were seen once. This CDR3 has 13 residues. Trimming removed 5 bases from V and 0 bases from J, with 8 bases in between. CDR1 SGHVS and CDR2 FQNEAQ come from the germline V gene. This clonotype was recorded at least ten times. Its antigen is unknown. Whole-study findings and limits: Compared with basal-like, luminal-like tumors shared significantly more repertoire with nontumor tissue. Compared with lymph nodes, tumors were less diverse; compared with nontumor tissue, more. Findings are consistent with lymph node origin and intratumoral expansion of most tumor T cells. Data only fit, rather than demonstrated, lymph node origin of most tumor T cells.

The sequenced sample consisted of axillary lymph node tissue. The rearrangement uses TRBV7-8 and TRBJ2-7; D is undetermined. The sequence derives from a female donor with breast cancer. Some clones in this sample may be carry-over from other donors' samples. CDR3 in DNA: TGTGCCAGCAGCCACCCTGCCTCCTACGAGCAGTACTTC. Its translation is CASSHPASYEQYF.